This TCR beta chain was sequenced during a study of shared clonotypes between healthy human individuals. TCRdb's table, derived via immunoSEQ multiplex PCR, lists solely in-frame clones and lacks some. The table includes 2 million to 3 million clones, roughly 93% detected once. The CDR3 is 12 amino acids. Trimming cost V 6 bases and J 7 bases; bases outside gene matches: 2. Germline values: CDR1 MDHEN, CDR2 SYDVKM. As to this clone: This specimen includes other DNA sequences encoding the same CDR3.

The rearrangement links TRBV28 to TRBJ1-5; 8 bases align to TRBD1. The material sequenced was naive CD4+ T cells from PBMCs. Noted subset: CD45RA+ positively selected. This clonotype was sampled from a man younger than 35 in good health. Some clones in this sample may be carry-over from other donors' samples. The CDR3 DNA follows: TGTGCCAGCAGCGGACAGGGACAGCCCCAGCATTTT. Translation: CASSGQGQPQHF.